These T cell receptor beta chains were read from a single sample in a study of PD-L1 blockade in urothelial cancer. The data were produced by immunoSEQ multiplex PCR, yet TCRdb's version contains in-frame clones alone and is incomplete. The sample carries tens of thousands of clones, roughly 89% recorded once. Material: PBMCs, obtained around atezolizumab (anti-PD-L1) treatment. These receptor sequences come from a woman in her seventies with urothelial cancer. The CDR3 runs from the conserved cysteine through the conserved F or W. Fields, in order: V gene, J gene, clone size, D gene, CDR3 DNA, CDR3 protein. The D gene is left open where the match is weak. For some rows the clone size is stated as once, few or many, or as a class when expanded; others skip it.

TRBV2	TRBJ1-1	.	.	TGTGCCAGCAGTGAACATAGGGGTCTGGGCACTGAAGCTTTCTTT	CASSEHRGLGTEAFF
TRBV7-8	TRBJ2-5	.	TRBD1	TGTGCCAGCAGTCTGACAGGGGGCGAAGAGACCCAGTACTTC	CASSLTGGEETQYF
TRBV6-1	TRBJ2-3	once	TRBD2	TGTGCCAGCAGTGAAGCTGCGGGGGGGCCCCCAGATACGCAGTATTTT	CASSEAAGGPPDTQYF
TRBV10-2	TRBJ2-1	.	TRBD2	TGCGCCAGCAGCGGACTAGCGGGGGGGCCCTACAATGAGCAGTTCTTC	CASSGLAGGPYNEQFF
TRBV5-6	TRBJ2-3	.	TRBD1	TGTGCCAGCAGCTCGGGACAGGGGACAGATACGCAGTATTTT	CASSSGQGTDTQYF
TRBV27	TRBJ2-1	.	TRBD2	TGTGCCAGCAGAAAGGGTAGAGCGGGAGGATACAATGAGCAGTTCTTC	CASRKGRAGGYNEQFF
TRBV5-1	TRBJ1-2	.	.	TGCGCCAGCAGCTCAACTCGCACCCGGGCCGGGGGGGATGGCTACACCTTC	CASSSTRTRAGGDGYTF
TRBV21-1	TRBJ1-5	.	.	TGTGCCAGCAGCAAGGGGGCTTCGGGTCCTCCCCATCAGCCCCAGCATTTT	CASSKGASGPPHQPQHF
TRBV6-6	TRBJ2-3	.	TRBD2	TGTGCCACCCTGGGACCCCTAGCGGTGACAGATACGCAGTATTTT	CATLGPLAVTDTQYF
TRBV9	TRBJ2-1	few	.	TGTGCCAGCAGCGTAGGGGCTCCTATTGGGTACAATGAGCAGTTCTTC	CASSVGAPIGYNEQFF
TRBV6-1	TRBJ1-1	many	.	TGTGCCAGCAGCAGGATGAACACTGAAGCTTTCTTT	CASSRMNTEAFF
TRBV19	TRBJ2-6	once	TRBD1	TGTGCCAGTAGTCCTTTGACAGGGATCTCTGGGGCCAACGTCCTGACTTTC	CASSPLTGISGANVLTF
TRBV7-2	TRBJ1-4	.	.	TGTGCCAGCAGCTACGCAGGGACAACTAATGAAAAACTGTTTTTT	CASSYAGTTNEKLFF
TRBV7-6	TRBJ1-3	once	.	TGTGCCAGCAGCTCGACATTATTTGGAAACACCATATATTTT	CASSSTLFGNTIYF
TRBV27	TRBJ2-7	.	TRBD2	TGTGCCAGCAGTACCTGGACTAGTAGGAGCTCCTACGAGCAGTACTTC	CASSTWTSRSSYEQYF
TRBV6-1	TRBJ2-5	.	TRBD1	TGTGCCAGCAGTGTGGGGACAGGTGGGTCCCAGTACTTC	CASSVGTGGSQYF
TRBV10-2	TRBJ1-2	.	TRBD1	TGCGCCAGCAGTTTTTACCCCGGGGACAGGGATGGCTACACCTTC	CASSFYPGDRDGYTF
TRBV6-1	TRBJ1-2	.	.	TGTGCCAGCAGTGAAGGGGCAGGTCGCAACTATGGCTACACCTTC	CASSEGAGRNYGYTF
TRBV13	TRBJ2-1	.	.	TGTGCCAGCAGCTCCTATCTTGGTAACTACAATGAGCAGTTCTTC	CASSSYLGNYNEQFF
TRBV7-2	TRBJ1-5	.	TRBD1	TGTGCCAGCGCGCGACAGGGGGATCAGCCCCAGCATTTT	CASARQGDQPQHF
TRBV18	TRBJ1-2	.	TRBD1	TGTGCCAGCTCCCCGCCGGGACAGGCAACTGCCTATGGCTACACCTTC	CASSPPGQATAYGYTF
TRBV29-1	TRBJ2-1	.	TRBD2	TGCAGCGTGGCTAATCTAGCGGGCCATGAGCAGTTCTTC	CSVANLAGHEQFF
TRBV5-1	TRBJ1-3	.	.	TGCGCCAGCAGCTCCCTGGGCAGGGCGGAAGGAAACACCATATATTTT	CASSSLGRAEGNTIYF
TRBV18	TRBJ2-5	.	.	TGTGCCAGCTCCCGACAGAGGCAAGAGACCCAGTACTTC	CASSRQRQETQYF
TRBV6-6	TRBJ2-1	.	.	TGTGCCAGCAGTCATGAGCAGGGGTTCCACAATGAGCAGTTCTTC	CASSHEQGFHNEQFF
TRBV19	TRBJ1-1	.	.	TGTGCCAGTAGTATGGACAAAAACACTGAAGCTTTCTTT	CASSMDKNTEAFF
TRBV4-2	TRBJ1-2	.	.	TGTGCCAGCAGCCAAGTCCATGGGCCAGACTATGGCTACACCTTC	CASSQVHGPDYGYTF
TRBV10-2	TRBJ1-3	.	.	TGCGCCAGCAGAACAGGGAACGGAAACACCATATATTTT	CASRTGNGNTIYF
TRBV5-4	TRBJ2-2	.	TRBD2	TGTGCCAGCAGCCCCCCCGGGACTAGCGACTCGACCGGGGAGCTGTTTTTT	CASSPPGTSDSTGELFF